The sequence of this T cell receptor beta chain was determined in a study of identical twins. General study findings and limits: Clonotypes of the beta chain that were abundant in cord blood carried fewer insertions (memory repertoires showed none). Models underestimated how often monozygotic twins shared out-of-frame TCR alpha. It was cross-sectional statistical analysis, not following the same donors, that the conclusions relied on.

In every case, the donor was a healthy Caucasian. This clonotype turned up a few times. Its antigen is as yet unknown. TCRdb reprocessed the 5' RACE reads via MiXCR and lists one record per CDR3 protein. The top ten hold 0.25% to 0.3% of the sample, which has more than 1.5 million distinct CDR3 sequences, around a third seen once. The material sequenced was cord blood. The clonotype was recovered from a newborn girl in good health.

CDR3 DNA sequence: TGCAGCGGCCAGAAGTCGGGCCTAAGCTCCTACAATGAGCAGTTCTTC. Translated: CSGQKSGLSSYNEQFF. The chain combines TRBV29-1 with TRBJ2-1; D is ambiguous. This CDR3 is 16 amino acids long. Trimming shortened V by 7 bases and J by 0 bases, and 19 bases separated the two germline ends. From germline, CDR1 is SQVTM and CDR2 ANQGSEA.